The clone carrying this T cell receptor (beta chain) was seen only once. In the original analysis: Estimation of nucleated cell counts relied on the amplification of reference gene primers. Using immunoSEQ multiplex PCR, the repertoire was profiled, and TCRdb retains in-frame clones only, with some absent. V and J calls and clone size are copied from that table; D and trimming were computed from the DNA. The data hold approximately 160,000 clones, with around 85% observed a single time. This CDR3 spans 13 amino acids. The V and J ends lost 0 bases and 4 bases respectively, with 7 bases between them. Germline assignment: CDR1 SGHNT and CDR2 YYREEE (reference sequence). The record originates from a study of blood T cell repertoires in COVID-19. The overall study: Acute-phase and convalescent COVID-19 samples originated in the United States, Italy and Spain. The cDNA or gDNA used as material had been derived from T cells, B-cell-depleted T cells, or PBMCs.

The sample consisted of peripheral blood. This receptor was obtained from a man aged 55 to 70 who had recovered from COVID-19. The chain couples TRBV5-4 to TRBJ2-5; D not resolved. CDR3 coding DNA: TGTGCCAGCAGCTTGGGCAGAAGAGAGACCCAGTACTTC. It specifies CASSLGRRETQYF.